This TCR beta chain was found in a study of vaccination effects on CD4 cells after COVID-19. Across the whole study: Post-vaccine sample collection fell at a median of 72 days after the second dose.

Here immunoSEQ multiplex PCR was the method, and the copy in TCRdb shows in-frame clones only, minus some. The data show some 70,000 clones, about 80% seen once. Germline loops: CDR1 KGHSH, CDR2 LQKENI. V was pared by 0 bases and J by 10 bases, with 7 bases between. The CDR3 is made up of 12 amino acids. Viral peptide pool expansion of antigen-specific CD4+ T cells preceded sequencing in the ViraFEST assay. The culture ran for 10 days before CD4+ T cells were isolated. Each participant was given two doses of one vaccine (BNT162b2 or mRNA-1273). Researchers swapped half the medium for IL-2 medium on both days 3 and 7. About this clone itself: Its antigen remains unidentified.

V and J are TRBV18 and TRBJ2-1; no definite D call. Sequencing was performed on CD4+ T cells from PBMCs cultured with HCoV-229E spike peptides, taken after COVID-19 vaccination. The TCR comes from a human donor who received a COVID-19 vaccine. Here the CDR3 reads CASSPPTEEQFF. The CDR3 coding sequence is TGTGCCAGCTCACCACCGACGGAGGAGCAGTTCTTC.